These 7 T cell receptor beta chains share one sample of origin, sequenced in a study of technical replicates of blood from several donors. Sequencing was performed with immunoSEQ multiplex PCR; in TCRdb, only in-frame clones are kept and a portion is missing. The sample includes 75,000 to 95,000 clones, roughly 94% of them seen just once. The sample comprised T cells isolated from PBMCs. The receptor set was obtained from a human donor in good health.

The gene calls are TRBV5-5 and TRBJ1-5; D is unresolved. V dropped 4 bases and J dropped 3 bases, with 14 bases sitting between them. Germline CDR1 and CDR2: SGHKS and YYEKEE (reference sequence). The CDR3 loop spans 15 amino acids. The chain's CDR3 is CASSPEEGFNQPQHF. CDR3 nucleotide sequence: TGTGCCAGCAGCCCGGAGGAGGGATTCAATCAGCCCCAGCATTTT.

This clone has just one count. This chain joins TRBV28 and TRBJ2-5, with TRBD2 matching over 13 bases. The ends lost 3 bases at V and 1 base at J; junction bases unmatched: 23. This CDR3 contains 23 residues. The V gene's germline CDR1 is MDHEN and CDR2 SYDVKM. CDR3 residues: CASSFPNKWTWTSGGGPQETQYF. The CDR3 DNA sequence: TGTGCCAGCAGTTTCCCCAATAAGTGGACGTGGACTAGCGGGGGTGGGCCCCAAGAGACCCAGTACTTC. Using reference TRBV28 and TRBJ2-5 for the parts outside the CDR3, the full variable domain is DVKVTQSSRYLVKRTGEKVFLECVQDMDHENMFWYRQDPGLGLRLIYFSYDVKMKEKGDIPEGYSVSREKKERFSLILESASTNQTSMYLCASSFPNKWTWTSGGGPQETQYFGPGTRLLVL.

The chain combines TRBV5-6 with TRBJ2-7; 7 nucleotides line up with TRBD2. Trimming took 2 bases from V and 4 from J; bases not matched to a gene: 12. Germline V gives CDR1 SGHDT, CDR2 YYEEEE. The CDR3 is 16 amino acids. CDR3 DNA sequence: TGTGCCAGCAGCTTTTTAGTCGCCGCGGGGGTTTACGAGCAGTACTTC. This sequence encodes CASSFLVAAGVYEQYF.

V gene TRBV2 combines with J gene TRBJ2-7; D is ambiguous. Germline CDR1 SNHLY, CDR2 FYNNEI. Trimming stripped 3 bases from V and 4 bases from J, with 10 bases between. The CDR3 has 13 residues. For the CDR3, the DNA is TGTGCCAGCAGTGACAGTTCTCAATACGAGCAGTACTTC. It codes for CASSDSSQYEQYF.

The chain carries TRBV7-2 and TRBJ1-2; D remains ambiguous. Trimming removed 0 bases at V and 4 bases at J, with 9 bases between. Germline CDR1 and CDR2: SGHTA and FQGNSA. This CDR3 has 14 amino acids. In DNA form, the CDR3 reads TGTGCCAGCAGCTTAGCGATAGCGGGCTATGGCTACACCTTC. Its protein product is CASSLAIAGYGYTF.

The chain carries TRBV9 and TRBJ2-1; a weak D match, TRBD2 (5 bases). There are 15 residues in the CDR3. The germline CDR1 and CDR2 sequences are SGDLS and YYNGEE. The V end lost 3 bases, the J end lost 5 bases, and 15 bases lay between the germline ends. In DNA, the CDR3 is TGTGCCAGCAGCGGTCTGAGCGGAGGTAACAATGAGCAGTTCTTC. Amino acids: CASSGLSGGNNEQFF.

The chain employs TRBV13 and TRBJ2-7; 8 nucleotides line up with TRBD2. The CDR3 has 13 residues. Germline values: CDR1 PRHDT, CDR2 FYEKMQ (reference sequence). V gave up 6 bases and J gave up 2 bases; unmatched junction bases: 3. CDR3 loop: CASSSGITYEQYF. DNA of the CDR3: TGTGCCAGCAGTAGCGGGATCACCTACGAGCAGTACTTC.